Following are 28 T cell receptor beta chains from one sample sequenced in a study of blood T cells in healthy people across ages. Next came a second PCR, run for about 7 to 12 cycles, which used a sample-barcoded 5' primer along with a J-beta primer mix. TCRdb processed the 5' RACE reads anew with MiXCR; each CDR3 protein has one entry. The sample yields about 1.4 million distinct CDR3 sequences, approximately 59% seen once. The sample comprised blood. The receptors were gathered from a man between 18 and 35 years old in good health.

CDR3 loop: CASSSDGTYDTQYF. The CDR3 DNA reads as TGTGCCAGCAGTTCGGACGGGACCTATGATACGCAGTATTTT. This chain connects TRBV6-5 to TRBJ2-3; D may be TRBD1 or TRBD2 (5 bases each). The length of the CDR3 is 14 residues. CDR1 is MNHEY and CDR2 is SVGAGI in the germline V gene. V lost 4 bases and J 6 bases, leaving 14 bases between the germline ends.

V usage is TRBV27 and J usage is TRBJ1-1, with D unclear. The V end was cut by 4 bases, the J end by 0 bases, with 6 bases between. In germline, CDR1 is MNHEY, CDR2 SMNVEV (reference sequence). CDR3 size: 13 residues. CDR3 region: CASSWALNTEAFF. The DNA for the CDR3 is TGTGCCAGCAGTTGGGCATTGAACACTGAAGCTTTCTTT.

V usage is TRBV6-6 and J usage is TRBJ1-5; perhaps TRBD1 as D (5 bases). Germline CDR1 is MNHNY and CDR2 is SVGAGI (reference sequence). The CDR3 runs to 14 residues. Trimming pared 11 bases from V and 5 bases from J, leaving 19 bases between. Written as DNA, the CDR3 is TGTGCCGGCTCTCTAGCAGGCAGGGATCAGCCCCAGCATTTT. The encoded protein is CAGSLAGRDQPQHF.

This clonotype came up a few times. CDR3 DNA: TGTGCCAGCAGCCCGAACGTCCCGGGACAGGTTGAGCGGGGTAGGCAAGAGACCCAGTACTTC. This translates into CASSPNVPGQVERGRQETQYF. V gene TRBV11-2 combines with J gene TRBJ2-5; D might be TRBD1 (8 bases). The CDR3 consists of 21 residues. The V gene's germline CDR1 is SGHAT and CDR2 FQNNGV. Trimming pared 5 bases from V and 2 bases from J, leaving 33 bases between.

The chain links TRBV12-3 or TRBV12-4 to TRBJ2-5, with D possibly matching TRBD1 (5 bases). Deletions cut 6 bases from V and 5 bases from J, with 16 bases between. The CDR3 is made up of 14 amino acids. The CDR3 DNA sequence: TGTGCCAGCAGACCAAAGGGGCCATCGGAGACCCAGTACTTC. Translation gives CASRPKGPSETQYF.

This clonotype was picked up a small number of times. The chain combines TRBV6-5 with TRBJ2-7, with TRBD1 as a possible D gene (6 bases). V was clipped by 4 bases and J by 0 bases, with 19 bases between them. This CDR3 is 17 amino acids long. In germline, CDR1 is MNHEY, CDR2 SVGAGI. The CDR3 loop reads CASSSYALPGHSYEQYF. The DNA of the CDR3 is TGTGCCAGCAGTTCTTACGCCCTACCGGGACACTCCTACGAGCAGTACTTC.

This clonotype has just a few counts. V usage is TRBV4-3 and J usage is TRBJ1-1, with TRBD1 matching 8 bases. V was pared by 0 bases and J by 3 bases, with 6 bases of the junction left unmatched. The CDR3 sequence is 16 residues long. CDR1 and CDR2 (germline): LGHNA, YSLEER. The chain's CDR3 is CASSQDSTGGYTEAFF. The CDR3 coding sequence is TGCGCCAGCAGCCAAGATTCAACAGGGGGATACACTGAAGCTTTCTTT.

The V call is TRBV6-5, the J call TRBJ1-1; weak D call: TRBD1 (5 bases). The germline V and J ends were trimmed by 0 bases and 3 bases, with 14 bases remaining between them. Germline V gene lookup returns CDR1 MNHEY and CDR2 SVGAGI. The CDR3 extends over 16 amino acids. The CDR3 DNA reads TGTGCCAGCAGTTACTCTGGGGGAGGGTTGGACACTGAAGCTTTCTTT. It codes for CASSYSGGGLDTEAFF.

The J gene is TRBJ1-2, the V gene TRBV11-1; TRBD1 agrees at 10 bases. Trimming cost V 6 bases and J 4 bases; bases outside gene matches: 8. CDR3 size: 15 residues. Looked up from germline, CDR1 is SGHAT and CDR2 is FQDESV (reference sequence). The CDR3 DNA follows: TGTGCCAGCAGTTACGACAGGGGGCTCCCCTATGGCTACACCTTC. It encodes CASSYDRGLPYGYTF.

This chain joins TRBV29-1 and TRBJ2-5; weak D call: TRBD2 (6 bases). There are 14 residues in the CDR3. Germline V lookup: CDR1 SQVTM, CDR2 ANQGSEA. Trimming shortened V by 4 bases and J by 3 bases, and 15 bases separated the two germline ends. CDR3 sequence: CSVVARQREETQYF. The DNA of the CDR3 is TGCAGCGTTGTGGCCAGACAGCGGGAAGAGACCCAGTACTTC. Combining the CDR3 with reference TRBV29-1 and TRBJ2-5 gives the whole variable domain SAVISQKPSRDICQRGTSLTIQCQVDSQVTMMFWYRQQPGQSLTLIATANQGSEATYESGFVIDKFPISRPNLTFSTLTVSNMSPEDSSIYLCSVVARQREETQYFGPGTRLLVL.

This chain connects TRBV29-1 to TRBJ2-7; the D is unclear. This CDR3 has 13 residues. Germline values: CDR1 SQVTM, CDR2 ANQGSEA. V was trimmed by 7 bases and J by 2 bases, leaving 15 bases between them. The CDR3 DNA sequence: TGCAGCGGTACCGGATTACGGCCCTACGAGCAGTACTTC. Its translation is CSGTGLRPYEQYF.

The chain combines TRBV20-1 with TRBJ2-2; 13 bases are a match to TRBD2. The V gene's germline CDR1 is DFQATT and CDR2 SNEGSKA (reference sequence). After removal of 0 bases from V and 6 bases from J, the junction contained 7 bases not matched to a gene. The CDR3 is 17 amino acids. CDR3 region: CSAREGLAGTRSGELFF. For the CDR3, the DNA is TGCAGTGCTAGAGAGGGACTAGCGGGAACCCGGTCCGGGGAGCTGTTTTTT.

This sequence joins TRBV18 and TRBJ2-7, with 7 bases aligning to TRBD1. The V gene's germline CDR1 is KGHSH and CDR2 LQKENI. There are 15 residues in the CDR3. The J segment lost 9 bases and the V segment lost 3 bases, leaving 14 bases of the junction unmatched. In nucleotides, the CDR3 is TGTGCCAGCTCACCTGCCGGGACAGAAGTTTCTGTGCAGTACTTC. This encodes CASSPAGTEVSVQYF.

This chain connects TRBV9 to TRBJ2-6; D call uncertain. This CDR3 is built from 15 residues. Trimming took 2 bases from V and 1 from J, leaving 7 bases between them. The germline CDR1 and CDR2 sequences are SGDLS and YYNGEE. Here the CDR3 reads CASSVLGSGANVLTF. CDR3 DNA: TGTGCCAGCAGCGTCCTTGGATCTGGGGCCAACGTCCTGACTTTC.

The genes are TRBV5-7 and TRBJ1-3; D ambiguous. TRBV5-7 counts as an open reading frame of uncertain function. Trimming took 8 bases from V and 4 from J, leaving 16 bases between them. The CDR3 has 14 residues. CDR3 sequence: CARRSTPRGNTIYF. CDR3 DNA: TGTGCCAGACGGAGTACCCCTCGGGGAAACACCATATATTTT.

The chain carries TRBV15 and TRBJ1-2; 7 bases align to TRBD1. CDR3 length: 15 amino acids. J was trimmed by 3 bases and V by 2 bases; bases with no gene match: 6. CDR1 is LNHNV, CDR2 YYDKDF, per germline (reference sequence). The DNA of the CDR3 is TGTGCCACCAGCAGAAAAGAGGGACAGTACTATGGCTACACCTTC. It yields the protein CATSRKEGQYYGYTF.

The CDR3 reads CASSIEYHGTGREQYF. The DNA for the CDR3 is TGTGCCAGTAGTATAGAATACCACGGGACAGGGCGGGAGCAGTACTTC. The chain uses TRBV19 and TRBJ2-7, with 9 bases lining up with TRBD1. Germline CDR1 and CDR2: LNHDA and SQIVND (reference sequence). The CDR3 consists of 16 residues. Germline trimming cut 0 bases from V and 7 bases from J; bases unmatched to any gene: 10.

This clonotype was observed a few times. J is TRBJ2-3 and V is TRBV20-1; 10 bases agree with TRBD2. The J segment lost 0 bases and the V segment lost 3 bases, leaving 6 bases of the junction unmatched. CDR1 DFQATT and CDR2 SNEGSKA come from the germline V gene (reference sequence). The length of the CDR3 is 16 residues. In nucleotides, the CDR3 is TGCAGTGCTAGTCCCCCTAGCGGGGGTAGCACAGATACGCAGTATTTT. This translates into CSASPPSGGSTDTQYF.

The sample holds one count of this clonotype. The chain carries TRBV5-8 and TRBJ1-2, with D maybe TRBD1 (6 bases). In germline, CDR1 is SGHTS, CDR2 YDEGEE. Trimming left V 4 bases short and J 4 bases short, with 29 bases between. The CDR3 sequence is 19 residues long. CDR3 residues: CASSPLQPRSGAGGYGYTF. The CDR3 DNA is TGTGCCAGCAGCCCTCTACAACCCCGTTCAGGGGCCGGAGGCTATGGCTACACCTTC.

The chain couples TRBV11-3 to TRBJ2-1, with 11 bases lining up with TRBD2. The CDR3 contains 15 residues. CDR1 SGHNT and CDR2 YENEEA come from the germline V gene. V was clipped by 6 bases and J by 9 bases; unmatched bases: 10. CDR3 nucleotide sequence: TGTGCCAGCAGTCCAAATAGCGGGAGGGCAAGTGAGCAGTTCTTC. Its protein is CASSPNSGRASEQFF.

This CDR3 reads CASSENRQATNEKLFF. The CDR3, as DNA: TGTGCCAGCAGCGAAAACCGGCAGGCAACTAATGAAAAACTGTTTTTT. The chain combines TRBV7-9 with TRBJ1-4; D ambiguous. Trimming took off 5 bases at V and 0 bases at J, with 13 bases between the two ends. Germline CDR1 reads SEHNR; CDR2 reads FQNEAQ (reference sequence). This CDR3 spans 16 amino acids.

The rearrangement uses TRBV29-1 and TRBJ1-2, with D uncertain. V lost 0 bases to trimming and J lost 8 bases, with 10 bases between them. The CDR3 is made up of 12 amino acids. Germline CDR1 SQVTM, CDR2 ANQGSEA. This CDR3 reads CSVEDQVGGYTF. Written as DNA, the CDR3 is TGCAGCGTTGAAGATCAGGTTGGAGGCTACACCTTC.

J is TRBJ2-5 and V is TRBV2; D gene ambiguous. Germline assignment: CDR1 SNHLY and CDR2 FYNNEI. The V and J ends lost 2 bases and 9 bases respectively, with 13 bases between them. The CDR3 is made up of 13 amino acids. In nucleotides, the CDR3 is TGTGCCAGCAGTGAAATCTTGCACTTGGCCCAGTACTTC. Residues: CASSEILHLAQYF.

The gene calls are TRBV5-1 and TRBJ2-7, with a tentative D call TRBD1 (6 bases). The CDR3 extends over 14 amino acids. The germline V gene has CDR1 SGHRS and CDR2 YFSETQ. V lost 0 bases and J lost 2, with 9 bases in between. The CDR3 nucleotides are TGCGCCAGCAGCTTGGTCACAGGGCCCTACGAGCAGTACTTC. It codes for CASSLVTGPYEQYF.

The rearrangement uses TRBV4-3 and TRBJ2-2; TRBD1 matches at 10 bases. Germline values: CDR1 LGHNA, CDR2 YSLEER. Germline trimming cut 0 bases from V and 6 bases from J; bases unmatched to any gene: 4. CDR3 length: 16 residues. CDR3 nucleotides: TGCGCCAGCAGCCAAGAGCCGGGACAGGGGTCCGGGGAGCTGTTTTTT. It encodes CASSQEPGQGSGELFF.

V gene TRBV12-3 or TRBV12-4 combines with J gene TRBJ2-7; TRBD1 or TRBD2 may be the D gene (5 bases each). V was clipped by 5 bases and J by 7 bases, with 9 bases between them. The CDR3 runs to 11 residues. In nucleotides, the CDR3 is TGTGCCAGCAGTGGGGGTTGGGAGCAGTACTTC. Encoded protein: CASSGGWEQYF.

The V call is TRBV14, the J call TRBJ1-2; maybe TRBD1 (6 bases). The CDR3 spans 16 residues. V lost 4 bases to trimming and J lost 7 bases, with 22 bases between them. Germline CDR1 and CDR2: SGHDN and FVKESK. The CDR3 loop reads CASSPFGGPDGGGYTF. CDR3 in DNA: TGTGCCAGCAGCCCCTTCGGGGGGCCGGATGGTGGTGGCTACACCTTC.

This clonotype has more than one count but fewer than ten. The CDR3 nucleotides read TGTGCCAGCAGTTTTGAAGGGGGGACCTCCTACGAGCAGTACTTC. Translating gives CASSFEGGTSYEQYF. The V gene is TRBV27, the J gene TRBJ2-7; D may match TRBD1 or TRBD2 (6 bases each). The germline V gene has CDR1 MNHEY and CDR2 SMNVEV (reference sequence). V dropped 3 bases and J dropped 0 bases, with 12 bases sitting between them. This CDR3 is built from 15 residues.